This paragraph covers one TCR beta chain sequence. CDR3 length: 14 amino acids. CDR1 is MNHNY, CDR2 SVGAGI, per germline (reference sequence). V was cut by 2 bases and J by 0 bases, with 7 bases left in between. Together with a sample-barcoded 5' primer, a J-beta primer mix was included in a second PCR lasting about 7 to 11 cycles. TCRdb passed the 5' RACE reads through MiXCR, listing each CDR3 protein once. The sample lists over a million distinct CDR3 sequences, 45% to 70% occurring once. This sample was included in a study of blood T cells in healthy people across ages. Ranging in age from about 6 to 95, the donors were healthy Caucasian individuals from Russia. There were at least 5.5 micrograms of total RNA extracted from every sample.

This sequence originates from a man aged 18 to 30 in good health. V usage is TRBV6-6 and J usage is TRBJ2-5; possible D gene TRBD2, 5 bases. The sequenced sample was blood. CDR3 sequence reads: CASSYGRNQETQYF. DNA for the CDR3: TGTGCCAGCAGTTACGGGAGAAACCAAGAGACCCAGTACTTC.